The 21 T cell receptor beta chains below were found in one sample sequenced in a study of CD8 T cells in Susac syndrome (dated by TCRdb to between 2018 and 2021). The method was the immunoSEQ multiplex PCR assay. RNA was extracted using the RNeasy kit, and about 0.45 to 1 ug of the RNA was reverse transcribed with random hexamers. Using fastp at Q25 and MiXCR, TCRdb reprocessed the public reads and kept productive beta chains. Each record represents a unique CDR3 protein, reported with the most common genes and DNA among its rows. The sample profile shows 130,000 or so distinct CDR3 sequences; roughly 95% of them were found once. Together, the top ten hold over 0.09% of the sample. Sequenced sample: CD4+ T cells from PBMCs. All receptors come from a human donor with multiple sclerosis.

This chain joins TRBV29-1 and TRBJ2-3; D perhaps matches TRBD1 (6 bases). This CDR3 has 13 residues. Per germline, CDR1 SQVTM and CDR2 ANQGSEA. V lost 6 bases, J lost 0 bases, and 10 bases lay in between. CDR3 sequence (DNA): TGCAGCGTGACAGGAACAAGCACAGATACGCAGTATTTT. It is translated as CSVTGTSTDTQYF.

This clonotype was recorded once. The chain combines TRBV29-1 with TRBJ2-1; TRBD1 is a possible D gene (7 bases). V was clipped by 4 bases and J by 6 bases, with 16 bases between them. The CDR3 totals 14 residues. The germline V gene encodes CDR1 SQVTM and CDR2 ANQGSEA. CDR3 coding DNA: TGCAGCGTTGGCGGGACAGACAAGGGCAATGAGCAGTTCTTC. Translating gives CSVGGTDKGNEQFF.

The chain joins TRBV6-1 to TRBJ2-1; D might be TRBD1 (7 bases). Germline V lookup: CDR1 MNHNS, CDR2 SASEGT. This CDR3 comprises 16 residues. The germline V and J ends were trimmed by 7 bases and 6 bases, with 22 bases remaining between them. CDR3 protein: CASTQGGQSRSNEQFF. The CDR3 region has the DNA TGTGCCAGCACCCAGGGGGGACAGTCGAGGAGCAATGAGCAGTTCTTC.

The rearrangement joins TRBV2 to TRBJ2-5; 12 bases match TRBD2. This CDR3 region has 15 residues. V lost 6 bases to trimming and J lost 2 bases; unmatched junction nucleotides: 4. From germline, CDR1 is SNHLY and CDR2 FYNNEI. The CDR3 loop reads CASSRTSGIQETQYF. CDR3 DNA sequence: TGTGCCAGCAGCAGGACTAGCGGGATACAAGAGACCCAGTACTTC.

The chain couples TRBV5-1 to TRBJ1-5; 7 bases match TRBD1. Looked up from germline, CDR1 is SGHRS and CDR2 is YFSETQ. The CDR3 contains 15 residues. Germline trimming cut 4 bases from V and 0 bases from J; bases unmatched to any gene: 4. CDR3 in DNA: TGCGCCAGCAGCGTGACAGGGAATAGCAATCAGCCCCAGCATTTT. Amino acids: CASSVTGNSNQPQHF.

The chain carries TRBV3-1 and TRBJ1-2; 9 bases line up with TRBD1. J was trimmed by 4 bases and V by 1 base; bases with no gene match: 1. CDR1 and CDR2 from the germline V gene are LGHDT and YNNKEL (reference sequence). The CDR3 spans 14 residues. CDR3 loop: CASSQAGQGYGYTF. The CDR3 DNA sequence: TGTGCCAGCAGCCAAGCGGGACAGGGCTATGGCTACACCTTC.

This rearrangement joins TRBV29-1 to TRBJ2-3; TRBD2 aligns across 11 bases. The ends lost 6 bases at V and 2 bases at J; junction bases unmatched: 7. This CDR3 is built from 15 residues. CDR1 and CDR2 (germline): SQVTM, ANQGSEA. CDR3 loop: CSVGTSGVNTDTQYF. The CDR3 DNA reads as TGCAGCGTGGGGACTAGCGGAGTAAACACAGATACGCAGTATTTT.

The V call is TRBV30, the J call TRBJ1-6, with D hard to call. The V gene's germline CDR1 is GTSNPN and CDR2 SVGIG (reference sequence). V was cut by 0 bases and J by 7 bases, with 10 bases left in between. The CDR3 spans 14 residues. The CDR3 reads CAWSVAGSNSPLHF. For the CDR3, the DNA is TGTGCCTGGAGTGTGGCCGGGTCCAATTCACCCCTCCACTTT.

This clonotype was recorded once. This CDR3 is CASSHKTEAFF. CDR3 bases: TGTGCCAGCAGCCATAAAACTGAAGCTTTCTTT. This chain joins TRBV14 and TRBJ1-1, with D unclear. The V gene's germline CDR1 is SGHDN and CDR2 FVKESK. The CDR3 has 11 residues. V dropped 3 bases and J dropped 5 bases, with 4 bases sitting between them.

This chain uses TRBV5-6 with TRBJ2-7, with a tentative D call TRBD1 (6 bases). This CDR3 has 15 residues. The V end was cut by 4 bases, the J end by 7 bases, with 21 bases between. The germline CDR1 and CDR2 sequences are SGHDT and YYEEEE. The CDR3 reads CASSPQGRRVDEQYF. CDR3 DNA: TGTGCCAGCAGCCCGCAGGGGCGACGGGTGGATGAGCAGTACTTC.

The chain has TRBV20-1 and TRBJ2-1; D is perhaps TRBD1 (6 bases). The germline gives CDR1 DFQATT, CDR2 SNEGSKA (reference sequence). CDR3 length: 14 residues. Between the trimmed V and J ends, which lost 5 bases and 1 base, there was a span of 12 bases. The chain's CDR3 is CSAHRDTSYNEQFF. Here the CDR3 DNA reads TGCAGTGCTCACCGGGACACTTCCTACAATGAGCAGTTCTTC.

This rearrangement joins TRBV27 to TRBJ2-1, with 11 bases lining up with TRBD2. Germline CDR1 MNHEY, CDR2 SMNVEV (reference sequence). There are 15 residues in the CDR3. The junction had 10 bases not matched to a gene; V was cut back by 5 bases and J by 10 bases. The CDR3 protein is CASSPLSGGALEQFF. CDR3 nucleotide sequence: TGTGCCAGCAGTCCCCTTAGCGGGGGGGCCCTAGAGCAGTTCTTC.

The chain carries TRBV9 and TRBJ2-7, with D perhaps matching TRBD1 (5 bases). The CDR3 covers 15 residues. Trimming shortened V by 0 bases and J by 3 bases, and 13 bases separated the two germline ends. Per the germline V gene, CDR1 is SGDLS and CDR2 is YYNGEE. CDR3 region: CASSVEVQGIYEQYF. Written as DNA, the CDR3 is TGTGCCAGCAGCGTAGAGGTCCAGGGTATCTACGAGCAGTACTTC.

The chain couples TRBV4-1 to TRBJ2-1; D not resolved. Trimming removed 4 bases at V and 7 bases at J, with 11 bases between. Germline V lookup: CDR1 MGHRA, CDR2 YSYEKL. The CDR3 covers 13 residues. The CDR3 DNA is TGCGCCAGCAGCCGAACGGTAACGAATGAGCAGTTCTTC. Translating it yields CASSRTVTNEQFF.

The rearrangement links TRBV28 to TRBJ2-3, with 11 bases matching TRBD2. The germline gives CDR1 MDHEN, CDR2 SYDVKM. The CDR3 covers 15 residues. Losses at the gene ends were 3 bases for V and 6 bases for J; bases not matched to a gene: 5. The CDR3 reads CASSFPTSGMDTQYF. The CDR3 nucleotides read TGTGCCAGCAGTTTTCCGACTAGCGGGATGGATACGCAGTATTTT.

The chain is built from TRBV30 and TRBJ1-2; weak D call: TRBD1 (5 bases). The V gene lost 1 base and the J gene lost 4 bases, with 7 bases spanning the gap. Germline V gene lookup returns CDR1 GTSNPN and CDR2 SVGIG (reference sequence). The CDR3 sequence is 12 residues long. The CDR3 DNA sequence: TGTGCCTGGAGTGGGGGGAGCTATGGCTACACCTTC. Protein: CAWSGGSYGYTF.

The chain links TRBV9 to TRBJ2-1; D may match TRBD1 or TRBD2 (5 bases each). Germline V gene lookup returns CDR1 SGDLS and CDR2 YYNGEE. The CDR3 length is 14 residues. The V and J ends lost 3 bases and 4 bases respectively, with 11 bases between them. The CDR3, as DNA: TGTGCCAGCAGCGACCGGGACCGGTACAATGAGCAGTTCTTC. Translation: CASSDRDRYNEQFF.

The chain employs TRBV2 and TRBJ2-7; D remains unclear. Between the trimmed V and J ends, which lost 7 bases and 2 bases, there was a span of 12 bases. This CDR3 is 13 amino acids long. In germline, CDR1 is SNHLY, CDR2 FYNNEI. The CDR3 here is CASNPVQTYEQYF. CDR3 coding DNA: TGTGCCAGCAACCCAGTCCAGACCTACGAGCAGTACTTC.

The chain combines TRBV20-1 with TRBJ2-5; 13 bases line up with TRBD2. V was pared by 5 bases and J by 5 bases, with 11 bases of the junction left unmatched. The CDR3 runs to 16 residues. Germline lookup yields CDR1 DFQATT and CDR2 SNEGSKA (reference sequence). The CDR3 spells CSAVGTSGVARETQYF. The CDR3 DNA reads TGCAGTGCTGTTGGGACTAGCGGGGTCGCACGGGAGACCCAGTACTTC.

On this clonotype itself: The junction and the germline gene differ at one end; a read error may be behind it. The chain employs TRBV9 and TRBJ1-2; 8 positions agree with TRBD1. The CDR3 length is 13 residues. Germline V gene sequence: CDR1 SGDLS, CDR2 YYNGEE. CDR3 sequence: CASSVDRGYGYTF. Here the CDR3 DNA reads TGTGCCAGCAGCGTCGACAGGGGTTATGGCTACACTTTC.

The chain has TRBV5-4 and TRBJ1-1; D is perhaps TRBD1 (5 bases). V was cut by 7 bases and J by 6 bases, with 16 bases left in between. The CDR3 runs to 13 residues. In germline, CDR1 is SGHNT, CDR2 YYREEE (reference sequence). The CDR3 coding sequence is TGTGCCAGCGGGATAGGGGTCGGACCTGAAGCTTTCTTT. Protein sequence: CASGIGVGPEAFF.